This T cell receptor beta chain was recorded in a study of PD-1 blockade in mismatch repair-deficient tumors. Study context: Patients had roughly twelve mismatch repair-deficient cancer types, all previously treated and progressing.

Germline V gene data show CDR1 as SGHVS and CDR2 as FNYEAQ. V shed 1 base and J shed 8 bases, with 14 bases lying between them. The CDR3 contains 15 residues. Mismatch repair deficiency was confirmed in all patients, by PCR or immunohistochemistry. TCRs were sequenced from a few patients responding to pembrolizumab. The study's findings and limits: Tumor-resident clones, often absent from pretreatment blood, expanded after pembrolizumab and then contracted.

Using immunoSEQ multiplex PCR, the repertoire was profiled, and TCRdb retains in-frame clones only, with some absent. The data contain 77,000 or so clones, roughly 80% of them seen just once; the ten biggest clones take up over 4.5%. As for this clone: Antigen unknown.

The starting material was peripheral blood, obtained 44 weeks after starting pembrolizumab. This sequence originates from an adult with mismatch repair-deficient cancer. V gene TRBV7-6 combines with J gene TRBJ1-4; TRBD1 is a possible D gene (5 bases). CDR3 in DNA: TGTGCCAGCAGCTTAGTGGGTGCAGGGTTAGAAAAACTGTTTTTT. It codes for CASSLVGAGLEKLFF.